These T cell receptor beta chains were read from a single sample in a study of T cells after yellow fever vaccination. Using its own MiXCR run on the 5' RACE reads, TCRdb lists one record per CDR3 protein. The sample gives fewer than 350,000 distinct CDR3 sequences, around 3.6% of which show up once; around 24% is in the top ten. This material consisted of PBMCs, taken on the day of the yellow fever booster vaccination. The source of these receptors is a man in his late teens or twenties who received the YFV17D yellow fever vaccine. Each CDR3 is given with its conserved first and last residue. A D gene is named only where the DNA matches it firmly. Only part of the rows carry a size: once, few, many, or a class if the clone is expanded.

>15|few|NA|TRBV5-1|TRBJ2-3
TGCGCCAGCAGCTTACTAGGGCCCCGCACAGATACGCAGTATTTT
CASSLLGPRTDTQYF
>16|many|NA|TRBV5-6|TRBJ2-4
TGTGCCAGCAGCTCCCCTAATTGGTTAGCCAAAAACATTCAGTACTTC
CASSSPNWLAKNIQYF
>14|NA|NA|TRBV29-1|TRBJ2-1
TGCAGCGTTGTACGGGGTATAAAGAACAATGAGCAGTTCTTC
CSVVRGIKNNEQFF
>15|many|NA|TRBV7-2|TRBJ1-5
TGTGCCAGCAGCTATCCCGGGGGGAGGGAACAGCCCCAGCATTTT
CASSYPGGREQPQHF
>12|many|NA|TRBV25-1|TRBJ1-2
TGTGCCACCGAAGGAGGGGAGCTTGGCTACACCTTC
CATEGGELGYTF
>14|many|TRBD1|TRBV18|TRBJ2-7
TGTGCCAGCTCACCAGACAGGGCCACCTACGAGCAGTACTTC
CASSPDRATYEQYF
>20|many|TRBD1|TRBV20-1|TRBJ2-1
TGCAGTGCCCTCCAGGGACAGGGGGCAATTAGCGGGGGCCCCTACAATGAGCAGTTCTTC
CSALQGQGAISGGPYNEQFF
>13|few|NA|TRBV20-1|TRBJ2-5
TGCAGTGCTAGAGTAACAGGGCAAGAGACCCAGTACTTC
CSARVTGQETQYF
>16|NA|NA|TRBV4-3|TRBJ2-1
TGCGCCAGCAGCCAAGATCCCGGGGGTCACTACAATGAGCAGTTCTTC
CASSQDPGGHYNEQFF
>16|NA|TRBD1|TRBV6-6|TRBJ1-5
TGTGCCAGCACGGGACAGGGAGGTGTAGGCAATCAGCCCCAGCATTTT
CASTGQGGVGNQPQHF
>15|many|NA|TRBV15|TRBJ2-6
TGTGCCACCAGCAGAGATCGGGCTGGGGCCAACGTCCTGACTTTC
CATSRDRAGANVLTF
>14|few|NA|TRBV5-1|TRBJ2-3
TGCGCCAGCAGCCGTAGCGGTGGTTCGGATACGCAGTATTTT
CASSRSGGSDTQYF
>17|many|TRBD2|TRBV7-2|TRBJ2-5
TGTGCCAGCAGCTCCGCAGGGACTAGGATCCCCAAACAGACCCAGTACTTC
CASSSAGTRIPKQTQYF
>17|few|NA|TRBV4-1|TRBJ2-3
TGCGCCAGCAGCCAAGTGGGAAGAACCGAAGGTGGAGATACGCAGTATTTT
CASSQVGRTEGGDTQYF
>15|many|TRBD2|TRBV6-2/TRBV6-3|TRBJ2-1
TGTGCCAGCAGTTACGGACTAGCGGTTTACAATGAGCAGTTCTTC
CASSYGLAVYNEQFF
>14|many|NA|TRBV11-2|TRBJ2-1
TGTGCCAGCAGCTTAGAAGGGTTTGGAGATGAGCAGTTCTTC
CASSLEGFGDEQFF
>17|many|TRBD2|TRBV6-5|TRBJ2-2
TGTGCCAGCAGCCGGCCGATCGGGGGGGGATCCACCGGGGAGCTGTTTTTT
CASSRPIGGGSTGELFF
>14|many|NA|TRBV24-1|TRBJ1-2
TGTGCCACCAGTGATTTCACGATGGACTATGGCTACACCTTC
CATSDFTMDYGYTF
>14|many|NA|TRBV7-3|TRBJ2-3
TGTGCCAGCAGCTTAAACCCCGTTGCAGATACGCAGTATTTT
CASSLNPVADTQYF
>16|few|TRBD1|TRBV14|TRBJ1-6
TGTGCCAGCAGCCAGGAACCGGGACAGGGGGCCTCACCCCTCCACTTT
CASSQEPGQGASPLHF
>15|NA|TRBD2|TRBV12-3/TRBV12-4|TRBJ2-7
TGTGCCAGCAGTCGGGGGCGGGGGGTCTCCTACGAGCAGTACTTC
CASSRGRGVSYEQYF
>14|few|NA|TRBV7-2|TRBJ1-1
TGTGCCAGCAGCCGGGGGCCTTCGAACACTGAAGCTTTCTTT
CASSRGPSNTEAFF
>12|many|NA|TRBV7-6|TRBJ2-2
TGTGCCAGCCGGGAAGTGAGCGGGGAGCTGTTTTTT
CASREVSGELFF
>14|NA|NA|TRBV7-2|TRBJ2-5
TGTGCCAGCAGCCTAGGGACCCAACGCGGGACCCAGTACTTC
CASSLGTQRGTQYF
>15|NA|TRBD2|TRBV12-3/TRBV12-4|TRBJ2-1
TGTGCCAGCAGTTTCCCGCACGGTAGCGGGAGGGAGCAGTTCTTC
CASSFPHGSGREQFF
>16|once|NA|TRBV18|TRBJ1-5
TGTGCCAGCTCGCCCTCCAGGAGCGGCCTAGATCAGCCCCAGCATTTT
CASSPSRSGLDQPQHF
>16|many|TRBD2|TRBV12-3/TRBV12-4|TRBJ2-1
TGTGCCAGCAATGGACTAGCGGGGGTTTGGGGAGATGAGCAGTTCTTC
CASNGLAGVWGDEQFF
>15|few|NA|TRBV20-1|TRBJ2-6
TGCAGTGCTAGAGATCATGTGTCTGGGGCCAACGTCCTGACTTTC
CSARDHVSGANVLTF
>14|NA|TRBD1|TRBV18|TRBJ1-1
TGTGCCAGCTCACCTCGGACAGGGGAAACTGAAGCTTTCTTT
CASSPRTGETEAFF
>17|few|TRBD1|TRBV7-6|TRBJ2-2
TGTGCCAGCAGCTCTCGGGGGACAGGGGGCAACACCGGGGAGCTGTTTTTT
CASSSRGTGGNTGELFF
>13|few|NA|TRBV7-2|TRBJ2-5
TGTGCCAGCAGTTATCACCCACAAGAGACCCAGTACTTC
CASSYHPQETQYF
>15|NA|NA|TRBV21-1|TRBJ2-6
TGTGCCCCCACCCCAGGGCTCTCTGGGGCCAACGTCCTGACTTTC
CAPTPGLSGANVLTF
>13|many|NA|TRBV24-1|TRBJ2-5
TGTGCCACCGGAGACGGGGGTCCCGAGACCCAGTACTTC
CATGDGGPETQYF
>13|few|TRBD1|TRBV11-2|TRBJ1-1
TGTGCCAGCAGCCCCGACAGGGGGCGATGGGCTTTCTTT
CASSPDRGRWAFF
>14|many|NA|TRBV2|TRBJ2-7
TGTGCCAGCTGGGAACTGGGACAAATCTACGAGCAGTACTTC
CASWELGQIYEQYF
>15|few|NA|TRBV7-3|TRBJ2-5
TGTGCCAGCAGCTTATCGCCTAGCAAAATAGAGACCCAGTACTTC
CASSLSPSKIETQYF
>13|few|NA|TRBV7-2|TRBJ1-6
TGTGCCAGCGGGGGGTGGAGGACTTCACCCCTCCACTTT
CASGGWRTSPLHF
>18|NA|TRBD1|TRBV12-3/TRBV12-4|TRBJ1-5
TGTGCCAGCACTAAAACGCTTGGGACAGGGAACAAGGATCAGCCCCAGCATTTT
CASTKTLGTGNKDQPQHF
>13|many|NA|TRBV7-2|TRBJ1-1
TGTGCCAGCAGCTTAAGGAGGAACACTGAAGCTTTCTTT
CASSLRRNTEAFF
>14|few|NA|TRBV9|TRBJ2-1
TGTGCCAGCAGCGTTCAGGGGAGACACAATGAGCAGTTCTTC
CASSVQGRHNEQFF
>13|few|TRBD1|TRBV6-5|TRBJ1-1
TGTGCCAGCAGTCAGGGGGCAGGGGCTGAAGCTTTCTTT
CASSQGAGAEAFF
>11|few|NA|TRBV13|TRBJ2-1
TGTGCCAGCAGCTTAGTGGCGGAGCAGTTCTTC
CASSLVAEQFF
>14|few|TRBD1|TRBV7-2|TRBJ2-1
TGTGCCAGCAGGGACAGGGGGACCTACAATGAGCAGTTCTTC
CASRDRGTYNEQFF
>11|many|NA|TRBV6-5|TRBJ1-6
TGTGCCAGCAGAAGCAATTCACCCCTCCACTTT
CASRSNSPLHF
>14|many|NA|TRBV14|TRBJ1-2
TGTGCCAGCACCCCGGCGGCAGGAAACTATGGCTACACCTTC
CASTPAAGNYGYTF
>15|many|TRBD2|TRBV9|TRBJ2-5
TGTGCCAGCAGCGAGAGACTAGCGGGGGAAGAGACCCAGTACTTC
CASSERLAGEETQYF
>16|few|NA|TRBV7-2|TRBJ1-1
TGTGCCAGCACCCTGATTGGCCCAGGGGCGAACACTGAAGCTTTCTTT
CASTLIGPGANTEAFF
>15|many|NA|TRBV12-3/TRBV12-4|TRBJ2-1
TGTGCCAGCACCCTAGGTCAAGGTGTTTTCAATGAGCAGTTCTTC
CASTLGQGVFNEQFF
>14|NA|NA|TRBV7-2|TRBJ2-2
TGTGCCAGCATAAACGGGGGGCCAACCGGGGAGCTGTTTTTT
CASINGGPTGELFF
>14|many|NA|TRBV5-1|TRBJ2-2
TGCGCCAGCAGCTTGGAGTCGATCCCCGGGGAGCTGTTTTTT
CASSLESIPGELFF
>12|once|NA|TRBV2|TRBJ1-5
TGTGCCAGCAGTGGACAGGTGCAGCCCCAGCAATTT
CASSGQVQPQQF